Each of the 9 T cell receptor beta chains below was sequenced from the same sample in a study of prognosis after radiotherapy for stage I lung cancer. Amplicons of TCR beta CDR3 were generated from genomic DNA by two-round multiplex PCR. The authors ran first-round PCR with primers specific to each TRBV and TRBJ gene. TCRdb passed the multiplex PCR reads through MiXCR, listing each CDR3 protein once. The table includes 50,000 to 75,000 distinct CDR3 sequences, roughly 29% detected once. The material was PBMCs, obtained before or after stereotactic body radiation therapy (not recorded which). These receptors were taken from a donor aged 50 or older with non-small cell lung cancer.

The table lists this clonotype with many counts. In DNA, the CDR3 is TGCAGCGTTGGACAGGGGAACTTTGGCGAGCAGTACTTC. It codes for CSVGQGNFGEQYF. The rearrangement uses TRBV29-1 and TRBJ2-7, with 8 nucleotides matching TRBD1. CDR3 length equals 13 residues. Germline-derived CDR1 and CDR2 are SQVTM and ANQGSEA. Germline trimming cut 4 bases from V and 6 bases from J; bases unmatched to any gene: 8.

This clonotype was detected a few times. The chain is built from TRBV30 and TRBJ1-1; 7 bases are shared with TRBD1. Germline trimming cut 8 bases from V and 4 bases from J; bases unmatched to any gene: 7. The germline V gene has CDR1 GTSNPN and CDR2 SVGIG (reference sequence). The CDR3 has 12 residues. The CDR3 region has the DNA TGTGCCGGGAACAGGGGCTTCACTGAAGCTTTCTTT. Translation gives CAGNRGFTEAFF. Together with reference TRBV30 and TRBJ1-1, the CDR3 gives the full variable domain: SQTIHQWPATLVQPVGSPLSLECTVEGTSNPNLYWYRQAAGRGLQLLFYSVGIGQISSEVPQNLSASRPQDRQFILSSKKLLLSDSGFYLCAGNRGFTEAFFGQGTRLTVV.

This clonotype was seen ten or more times. J is TRBJ1-4 and V is TRBV20-1, with D maybe TRBD1 (5 bases). V lost 0 bases and J lost 5, with 13 bases in between. This CDR3 is 15 amino acids long. The germline gives CDR1 DFQATT, CDR2 SNEGSKA (reference sequence). The CDR3 nucleotides read TGCAGTGCTAGAGATGGTGCCAGGGAGAATGAAAAACTGTTTTTT. Its translation: CSARDGARENEKLFF.

Turning to this clonotype: A far larger clone lies a single base away; this is likely a read error. This chain uses TRBV7-9 with TRBJ2-7; D gene uncertain. This CDR3 spans 11 amino acids. Trimming left V 7 bases short and J 6 bases short, with 10 bases between. Germline V CDR1 and CDR2: SEHNR, FQNEAQ (reference sequence). This chain's CDR3 is CASTFAGEQYF. For the CDR3, the DNA is TGTGCCAGCACCTTCGCCGGCGAGCAGTACTTC.

This clonotype was detected only once. The chain links TRBV6-4 to TRBJ2-6; D is unresolved. The CDR3 has 17 amino acids. Trimming cost V 4 bases and J 0 bases, with 13 bases left between them. From germline, CDR1 is MRHNA and CDR2 SNTAGT. CDR3 DNA sequence: TGTGCCAGCAGTGCCCTCTTCTGGAACTCTGGGGCCAACGTCCTGACTTTC. This gives the protein CASSALFWNSGANVLTF.

This clonotype was recorded many times. The genes are TRBV4-1 and TRBJ2-3; 9 nucleotides line up with TRBD2. The germline gives CDR1 MGHRA, CDR2 YSYEKL. The CDR3 length is 17 residues. Losses at the gene ends were 4 bases for V and 4 bases for J; bases not matched to a gene: 12. CDR3 nucleotides: TGCGCCAGCAGCCCCCTGCGGAATAGCGGGGGACCAGATACGCAGTATTTT. Amino acids: CASSPLRNSGGPDTQYF.

This clonotype was picked up many times. V and J are TRBV7-2 and TRBJ1-3; D remains unclear. Trimming removed 7 bases at V and 2 bases at J, with 9 bases between. CDR3 length equals 13 residues. Germline V gene sequence: CDR1 SGHTA, CDR2 FQGNSA. The CDR3 nucleotides are TGTGCCAGCAAGTCTGGGGCTGGAAACACCATATATTTT. Amino acid sequence: CASKSGAGNTIYF.

This clonotype was seen a single time. Only one base separates this from a far larger clonotype, so it likely reflects a read error. The V call is TRBV7-9, the J call TRBJ2-3; TRBD1 aligns across 7 bases. J was trimmed by 4 bases and V by 5 bases; bases with no gene match: 18. The CDR3 runs 18 residues. Germline V gives CDR1 SEHNR, CDR2 FQNEAQ (reference sequence). The CDR3 region is CASSLNSEGAGGADTQYF. The CDR3, as DNA: TGTGCCAGCAGCCTAAATAGCGAGGGGGCCGGCGGTGCAGATACGCAGTATTTT.

This clonotype was counted ten times or more. The chain uses TRBV29-1 and TRBJ1-2; maybe TRBD1 (5 bases). The CDR3 is 11 amino acids. The ends were cut back, 7 bases at V and 8 bases at J, with 14 bases in the middle. Germline V gene lookup returns CDR1 SQVTM and CDR2 ANQGSEA. Here the CDR3 DNA reads TGCAGCGCCGCGGACGGGGCCGGCTACACCTTC. This gives the protein CSAADGAGYTF.